The rows below give T cell receptor beta chains drawn from one sample of a study of blood T cell repertoires in COVID-19. The repertoire was sequenced with immunoSEQ multiplex PCR; TCRdb's copy has only in-frame clones and lacks some. This table holds roughly 400,000 clones, 70% to 90% found once. Source material: PBMCs or T cells enriched from blood (not recorded which). All receptors derive from a woman in her late teens or twenties who had been exposed to COVID-19. The CDR3 runs from the conserved cysteine through the conserved F or W. The D gene is left open where the match is weak. Size is stated for part of the rows, as once, few or many counts, or as a class when the clone is expanded.

J gene: TRBJ2-6
D gene: TRBD2
V gene: TRBV4-2
clone size: NA
CDR3 DNA: TGTGCCAGCAGCCACCCGACTACCCTAGCGGGGGTTAGCTCTGGGGCCAACGTCCTGACTTTC
CDR3 protein: CASSHPTTLAGVSSGANVLTF

J gene: TRBJ2-7
D gene: TRBD2
V gene: TRBV20-1
clone size: few
CDR3 DNA: TGCAGTGCTAGTCCTAGCGGGGGGACCTACGAGCAGTACTTC
CDR3 protein: CSASPSGGTYEQYF

J gene: TRBJ1-3
D gene: NA
V gene: TRBV10-1
clone size: once
CDR3 DNA: TGCGCCAGCAGGACAGTCCCGCTCTGGTCCGAAGGAAACACCATATATTTT
CDR3 protein: CASRTVPLWSEGNTIYF

J gene: TRBJ2-5
D gene: TRBD1
V gene: TRBV5-5
clone size: NA
CDR3 DNA: TGTGCCAGCAGCTACGACAGGGCAGAGACCCAGTACTTC
CDR3 protein: CASSYDRAETQYF

J gene: TRBJ2-5
D gene: NA
V gene: TRBV7-6
clone size: NA
CDR3 DNA: TGTGCCAGCAGCCCACAAGAGACCCAGTACTTC
CDR3 protein: CASSPQETQYF

J gene: TRBJ2-1
D gene: NA
V gene: TRBV11-2
clone size: NA
CDR3 DNA: TGTGCCAGCAGCTTAGACGGCAATGAGCAGTTCTTC
CDR3 protein: CASSLDGNEQFF

J gene: TRBJ2-1
D gene: TRBD2
V gene: TRBV13
clone size: NA
CDR3 DNA: TGTGCCAGCAGCTTGTCTCGGGGGGAGAATGAGCAGTTCTTC
CDR3 protein: CASSLSRGENEQFF

J gene: TRBJ2-3
D gene: NA
V gene: TRBV5-1
clone size: NA
CDR3 DNA: TGCGCCAGCACCTCCTTCGGCGGGGGCACAGATACGCAGTATTTT
CDR3 protein: CASTSFGGGTDTQYF

J gene: TRBJ2-5
D gene: TRBD2
V gene: TRBV13
clone size: once
CDR3 DNA: TGTGCCAGCAGCTCAAGACTAGCGGGGGAAGTGGAGACCCAGTACTTC
CDR3 protein: CASSSRLAGEVETQYF

J gene: TRBJ2-5
D gene: NA
V gene: TRBV5-5
clone size: NA
CDR3 DNA: TGTGCCAGCAGCTTGCTCGGGGGTCAGACCCAGTACTTC
CDR3 protein: CASSLLGGQTQYF

J gene: TRBJ1-4
D gene: NA
V gene: TRBV15
clone size: NA
CDR3 DNA: TGTGCCACCAGCAGACCGACACCCCTGCAGGGGACGACTGAAAAACTGTTTTTT
CDR3 protein: CATSRPTPLQGTTEKLFF

J gene: TRBJ2-2
D gene: TRBD2
V gene: TRBV6-5
clone size: NA
CDR3 DNA: TGTGCCACCAGGAGCGGGAGGGATTATATCGGGGAGCTGTTTTTT
CDR3 protein: CATRSGRDYIGELFF

J gene: TRBJ2-7
D gene: TRBD2
V gene: TRBV6-5
clone size: NA
CDR3 DNA: TGTGCCAGCAGGGCGGGGGGGCTTAACGAGCAGTACTTC
CDR3 protein: CASRAGGLNEQYF

J gene: TRBJ2-2
D gene: NA
V gene: TRBV11-2
clone size: once
CDR3 DNA: TGTGCCAGCTGGGGCTGGAAGAACACCGGGGAGCTGTTTTTT
CDR3 protein: CASWGWKNTGELFF

J gene: TRBJ1-6
D gene: NA
V gene: TRBV18
clone size: NA
CDR3 DNA: TGTGCCAGCGTACAGGACTATAATTCACCCCTCCACTTT
CDR3 protein: CASVQDYNSPLHF

J gene: TRBJ1-4
D gene: NA
V gene: TRBV28
clone size: NA
CDR3 DNA: TGTGCCAGCGGAGGATGGGCTGTAAATGAAAAACTGTTTTTT
CDR3 protein: CASGGWAVNEKLFF

J gene: TRBJ2-2
D gene: NA
V gene: TRBV27
clone size: NA
CDR3 DNA: TGTGCCAGCAGTCGCCTCCCGAGGGCCTCAAACACCGGGGAGCTGTTTTTT
CDR3 protein: CASSRLPRASNTGELFF

J gene: TRBJ1-1
D gene: NA
V gene: TRBV30
clone size: NA
CDR3 DNA: TGTGCCTGGAGTGTATCGGAGTACACTGAAGCTTTCTTT
CDR3 protein: CAWSVSEYTEAFF

J gene: TRBJ2-7
D gene: TRBD1
V gene: TRBV28
clone size: NA
CDR3 DNA: TGTGCCAGCAGTCTAATGGGACAGGGACACTACGAGCAGTACTTC
CDR3 protein: CASSLMGQGHYEQYF

J gene: TRBJ1-1
D gene: TRBD1
V gene: TRBV7-2
clone size: once
CDR3 DNA: TGTGCCAGCAGCTTAGCCCCTTTGGACAGGGCGGCTGAAGCTTTCTTT
CDR3 protein: CASSLAPLDRAAEAFF

J gene: TRBJ1-2
D gene: TRBD1
V gene: TRBV5-1
clone size: NA
CDR3 DNA: TGCGCCAGCAGCAGCCGGGACAGGAACTATGGCTACACCTTC
CDR3 protein: CASSSRDRNYGYTF

J gene: TRBJ2-3
D gene: TRBD1
V gene: TRBV27
clone size: NA
CDR3 DNA: TGTGCCAGCAGCTCACTAATACAGGGGGCCGCAGATACGCAGTATTTT
CDR3 protein: CASSSLIQGAADTQYF

J gene: TRBJ1-2
D gene: TRBD1
V gene: TRBV27
clone size: NA
CDR3 DNA: TGTGCCAGCAGTCCACAGGGGGCGCGAGGCTACACCTTC
CDR3 protein: CASSPQGARGYTF

J gene: TRBJ1-3
D gene: NA
V gene: TRBV7-6
clone size: NA
CDR3 DNA: TGTGCCAGCAGCTTAGCGGGTTTTTCGGACGGGGTCTCTGGAAACACCATATATTTT
CDR3 protein: CASSLAGFSDGVSGNTIYF

J gene: TRBJ1-6
D gene: TRBD1
V gene: TRBV28
clone size: NA
CDR3 DNA: TGTGCCAGCAGACCTACAGGGGGTTCACCCCTCCACTTT
CDR3 protein: CASRPTGGSPLHF

J gene: TRBJ2-1
D gene: TRBD2
V gene: TRBV5-4
clone size: NA
CDR3 DNA: TGTGCCAGCAGCCCCGTTGTTGCGGGAGCGGGGAATGAGCAGTTCTTC
CDR3 protein: CASSPVVAGAGNEQFF

J gene: TRBJ1-2
D gene: TRBD1
V gene: TRBV11-2
clone size: NA
CDR3 DNA: TGTGCCAGCAGCTTAGATCCGGGACAGAACTATGGCTACACCTTC
CDR3 protein: CASSLDPGQNYGYTF

J gene: TRBJ2-7
D gene: NA
V gene: TRBV19
clone size: NA
CDR3 DNA: TGTGCCAGTAGTATAACGGCAGGCCCGAGCTCCTACGAGCAGTACTTC
CDR3 protein: CASSITAGPSSYEQYF

J gene: TRBJ1-4
D gene: NA
V gene: TRBV5-1
clone size: NA
CDR3 DNA: TGCGCCAGCAGGGTCCAGGGAACTAATGAAAAACTGTTTTTT
CDR3 protein: CASRVQGTNEKLFF

J gene: TRBJ1-1
D gene: NA
V gene: TRBV6-5
clone size: NA
CDR3 DNA: TGTGCCAGCAGTTACTCGGCACCTTTGAACACTGAAGCTTTCTTT
CDR3 protein: CASSYSAPLNTEAFF

J gene: TRBJ2-7
D gene: NA
V gene: TRBV5-8
clone size: NA
CDR3 DNA: TGTGCCAGCAGCTTTACTAGCTACGAGCAGTACTTC
CDR3 protein: CASSFTSYEQYF

J gene: TRBJ2-2
D gene: TRBD2
V gene: TRBV7-8
clone size: NA
CDR3 DNA: TGTGCCAGCAGCACTAAGCGGGACCTACCGGGGGAGCTGTTTTTT
CDR3 protein: CASSTKRDLPGELFF

J gene: TRBJ2-3
D gene: TRBD2
V gene: TRBV5-6
clone size: NA
CDR3 DNA: TGTGCCAGCAGCTTAATAGGGCTAGCGGGCACCACAGATACGCAGTATTTT
CDR3 protein: CASSLIGLAGTTDTQYF

J gene: TRBJ2-7
D gene: TRBD2
V gene: TRBV4-1
clone size: NA
CDR3 DNA: TGCGCCAGCAGCCATTTTTTTAGCGGGGACCCTACCTACGAGCAGTACTTC
CDR3 protein: CASSHFFSGDPTYEQYF

J gene: TRBJ1-2
D gene: NA
V gene: TRBV13
clone size: NA
CDR3 DNA: TGTGCCAGCAGCTTAGGCGATGCCAGGTCATCCGGCGGCTACACCTTC
CDR3 protein: CASSLGDARSSGGYTF

J gene: TRBJ1-2
D gene: NA
V gene: TRBV28
clone size: NA
CDR3 DNA: TGTGCCAGCAGCCAAGGTTCGGGAGGCGGCTATGGCTACACCTTC
CDR3 protein: CASSQGSGGGYGYTF

J gene: TRBJ1-6
D gene: NA
V gene: TRBV7-8
clone size: NA
CDR3 DNA: TGTGCCAGCAGCTTAAGTTCCAGGAACACGTACCGTTACTATAATTCACCCCTCCACTTT
CDR3 protein: CASSLSSRNTYRYYNSPLHF

J gene: TRBJ2-5
D gene: NA
V gene: TRBV9
clone size: NA
CDR3 DNA: TGTGCCAGCAGCGTAGAGGGTTGGCAGGGCCCCTCAGGAGAGACCCAGTACTTC
CDR3 protein: CASSVEGWQGPSGETQYF

J gene: TRBJ2-7
D gene: NA
V gene: TRBV29-1
clone size: NA
CDR3 DNA: TGCAGCGTTGTAGAGGGGAGCTCCTACGAGCAGTACTTC
CDR3 protein: CSVVEGSSYEQYF